Below are 32 T cell receptor beta chains sequenced from a single sample in a study of spatial heterogeneity in lung cancer. Time point reported: blood at routine non-recurrence follow-up after resection. Each CDR3 protein is one row after TCRdb ran MiXCR on the 5' RACE reads. Of approximately 18,000 distinct CDR3 sequences listed, about a fifth were seen once; the top ten hold under 8%. This specimen consisted of PBMCs, obtained at follow-up. The receptors were sampled from a male donor with early-stage non-small cell lung cancer.

Remarks on this clonotype: At one end, the junction sequence differs from germline, possibly due to a read error. The V and J genes are TRBV7-6 and TRBJ1-1; D gene uncertain. Germline CDR1 and CDR2: SGHVS and FNYEAQ. The CDR3 has 15 amino acids. This CDR3 reads CASSLGRPGVSEAYF. In DNA form, the CDR3 reads TGTGCCAGCAGTTTAGGGAGGCCCGGGGTGTCTGAAGCTTACTTT. The variable domain in full, completed from reference TRBV7-6 and TRBJ1-1, reads GAGVSQSPRYKVTKRGQDVALRCDPISGHVSLYWYRQALGQGPEFLTYFNYEAQQDKSGLPNDRFSAERPEGSISTLTIQRTEQRDSAMYRCASSLGRPGVSEAYFGQGTRLTVV.

This clonotype is labeled as medium-sized. CDR3 sequence (DNA): TGTGCCAGCAGCCACAGGACAGTCAACACCGGGGAGCTGTTTTTT. Protein: CASSHRTVNTGELFF. J is TRBJ2-2 and V is TRBV11-2, with D perhaps matching TRBD1 (6 bases). Trimming left V 5 bases short and J 2 bases short, with 12 bases between. CDR1 is SGHAT and CDR2 is FQNNGV in the germline V gene. This CDR3 contains 15 residues.

This clonotype is labeled medium-sized (0.01 to 0.1%). The genes are TRBV2 and TRBJ2-3; D may match TRBD1 or TRBD2 (5 bases each). CDR1 SNHLY and CDR2 FYNNEI come from the germline V gene. V lost 3 bases and J 3 bases, leaving 13 bases between the germline ends. The CDR3 contains 15 residues. CDR3: CASSDWDLETDTQYF. The CDR3 coding sequence is TGTGCCAGCAGTGATTGGGACCTGGAAACAGATACGCAGTATTTT.

This clonotype is medium-sized. This chain's CDR3 is CASSQAFGAGANVLTF. CDR3 DNA sequence: TGCGCCAGCAGCCAAGCCTTCGGGGCTGGGGCCAACGTCCTGACTTTC. The chain employs TRBV4-1 and TRBJ2-6; tentatively, D is TRBD2 (5 bases). Germline-derived CDR1 and CDR2 are MGHRA and YSYEKL. The ends were cut back, 1 base at V and 2 bases at J, with 9 bases in the middle. The CDR3 contains 16 residues.

The rearrangement links TRBV7-2 to TRBJ2-7; either TRBD1 or TRBD2 may supply D (5 bases each). CDR1 and CDR2 (germline): SGHTA, FQGNSA. V was cut by 5 bases and J by 6 bases, with 14 bases left in between. This CDR3 region has 13 residues. CDR3 protein: CASSIDSAGEQYF. CDR3 nucleotide sequence: TGTGCCAGCAGCATTGACAGCGCGGGCGAGCAGTACTTC.

This clonotype was seen more than once but under ten times. The CDR3 DNA reads as TGTGCCAGCAGCATCCTAAACGGGACAGGGGCGAATAATTCACCCCTCCACTTT. Translating it yields CASSILNGTGANNSPLHF. The chain links TRBV11-2 to TRBJ1-6; TRBD1 matches 10 bases. The CDR3 runs 18 residues. J gave up 5 bases and V 5 bases, and 12 bases lay outside the gene matches. Germline V lookup: CDR1 SGHAT, CDR2 FQNNGV.

This clonotype was seen once. The chain is built from TRBV7-2 and TRBJ1-3; D is unresolved. This CDR3 has 14 amino acids. CDR1 and CDR2 (germline): SGHTA, FQGNSA. The ends were cut back, 4 bases at V and 0 bases at J, with 7 bases in the middle. The CDR3 bases are TGTGCCAGCAGCTCCTCCCTCTCTGGAAACACCATATATTTT. It codes for CASSSSLSGNTIYF.

This clonotype is labeled as medium-sized. The rearrangement uses TRBV2 and TRBJ1-2; possible D gene TRBD1, 6 bases. This CDR3 is built from 14 residues. V lost 2 bases, J lost 6 bases, and 13 bases lay in between. Germline CDR1 and CDR2: SNHLY and FYNNEI. CDR3 DNA sequence: TGTGCCAGCAGTGAAAATAGGCAGGGGAATGGCTACACCTTC. Residues: CASSENRQGNGYTF.

Comments on this clonotype: This may come from a read error, since a much larger clone is one base off. The rearrangement links TRBV5-5 to TRBJ2-3, with D tentatively TRBD2 (6 bases). Germline V gene sequence: CDR1 SGHKS, CDR2 YYEKEE (reference sequence). The CDR3 has 13 amino acids. The CDR3 region is CACRDGGSDTQYF. DNA for the CDR3: TGTGCCTGCAGGGACGGGGGATCGGATACGCAGTATTTT.

V is TRBV15 and J is TRBJ2-3; D perhaps matches TRBD2 (5 bases). Germline values: CDR1 LNHNV, CDR2 YYDKDF (reference sequence). Trimming shortened V by 0 bases and J by 6 bases, and 16 bases separated the two germline ends. This CDR3 comprises 16 residues. DNA for the CDR3: TGTGCCACCAGCAGAGATGGGAGTGGGGTGTCGGATACGCAGTATTTT. Protein: CATSRDGSGVSDTQYF.

This clonotype turned up a few times. The rearrangement links TRBV9 to TRBJ2-7; no definite D call. The V gene lost 1 base and the J gene lost 2 bases, with 10 bases spanning the gap. CDR1 is SGDLS, CDR2 YYNGEE, per germline. This CDR3 comprises 14 residues. This CDR3 reads CASSVSLPAYEQYF. The CDR3 DNA is TGTGCCAGCAGCGTAAGCCTCCCCGCCTACGAGCAGTACTTC.

This clonotype occurred many times. V and J are TRBV7-3 and TRBJ2-1; maybe TRBD1 (6 bases). The CDR3 runs 14 residues. Germline V CDR1 and CDR2: SGHTA, FQGTGA. Trimming took 1 base from V and 5 from J, leaving 9 bases between them. CDR3 in amino acids: CASSLMDSNNEQFF. CDR3 sequence (DNA): TGTGCCAGCAGCTTAATGGACAGCAACAATGAGCAGTTCTTC.

This sequence joins TRBV6-1 and TRBJ2-4; TRBD1 might be the D (6 bases). The CDR3 consists of 14 residues. CDR1 is MNHNS, CDR2 SASEGT, per germline. V shed 7 bases and J shed 1 base, with 11 bases lying between them. The CDR3 protein is CASTQGSAKNIQYF. CDR3 nucleotide sequence: TGTGCCAGCACACAGGGTTCGGCCAAAAACATTCAGTACTTC.

CDR3 residues: CSARDFHTVYKQETQYF. Here the CDR3 DNA reads TGCAGTGCTAGAGATTTTCACACCGTATACAAACAAGAGACCCAGTACTTC. This chain connects TRBV20-1 to TRBJ2-5; no clear D. The CDR3 spans 17 residues. Germline V lookup: CDR1 DFQATT, CDR2 SNEGSKA (reference sequence). The V end was cut by 0 bases, the J end by 2 bases, with 19 bases between.

This clonotype has just a few counts. CDR3 sequence: CASTDPGTGFEQYF. DNA for the CDR3: TGTGCCAGCACCGACCCCGGGACAGGATTCGAGCAGTACTTC. The chain employs TRBV2 and TRBJ2-7; the match to TRBD1 covers 8 bases. The J segment lost 6 bases and the V segment lost 7 bases, leaving 11 bases of the junction unmatched. The CDR3 runs 14 residues. Germline values: CDR1 SNHLY, CDR2 FYNNEI.

The V gene is TRBV20-1, the J gene TRBJ2-3; D uncertain. V lost 0 bases and J lost 4, with 5 bases in between. Per germline, CDR1 DFQATT and CDR2 SNEGSKA (reference sequence). This CDR3 spans 12 amino acids. In nucleotides, the CDR3 is TGCAGTGCTAGAGATCTAGCAGATACGCAGTATTTT. It is translated as CSARDLADTQYF.

This rearrangement joins TRBV12-3 or TRBV12-4 to TRBJ1-1; no definite D call. The CDR3 spans 13 residues. Trimming pared 7 bases from V and 5 bases from J, leaving 14 bases between. The CDR3 sequence is CASNQNAGTEAFF. Written as DNA, the CDR3 is TGTGCCAGCAATCAAAACGCGGGGACTGAAGCTTTCTTT.

This clonotype was found a few times. V usage is TRBV9 and J usage is TRBJ1-2, with 8 bases lining up with TRBD1. The germline CDR1 and CDR2 sequences are SGDLS and YYNGEE. The V and J ends lost 4 bases and 4 bases, in that order; junction bases with no gene match: 6. The CDR3 spans 14 residues. The CDR3 loop reads CASSLGQGGYGYTF. The CDR3 DNA reads TGTGCCAGCAGCCTAGGACAGGGAGGCTATGGCTACACCTTC. Looking up the rest from reference TRBV9 and TRBJ1-2 gives the full variable domain: DSGVTQTPKHLITATGQRVTLRCSPRSGDLSVYWYQQSLDQGLQFLIQYYNGEERAKGNILERFSAQQFPDLHSELNLSSLELGDSALYFCASSLGQGGYGYTFGSGTRLTVV.

This chain links TRBV7-2 with TRBJ2-3; D is uncertain. The CDR3 runs to 15 residues. Per germline, CDR1 SGHTA and CDR2 FQGNSA. V gave up 7 bases and J gave up 1 base, with 15 bases separating them. CDR3: CASTQDLLRTDTQYF. In DNA form, the CDR3 reads TGTGCCAGCACCCAGGACCTGCTACGCACAGATACGCAGTATTTT. The full variable domain, with the rest looked up from reference TRBV7-2 and TRBJ2-3, is GAGVSQSPSNKVTEKGKDVELRCDPISGHTALYWYRQSLGQGLEFLIYFQGNSAPDKSGLPSDRFSAERTGGSVSTLTIQRTQQEDSAVYLCASTQDLLRTDTQYFGPGTRLTVL.

By proportion, this clonotype is medium-sized. The chain carries TRBV4-2 and TRBJ1-2; D is ambiguous. Germline CDR1 and CDR2: LGHNA and YNFKEQ. Trimming took off 0 bases at V and 1 base at J, with 12 bases between the two ends. The CDR3 runs 16 residues. The CDR3 loop reads CASSQDVGKSNYGYTF. The CDR3 DNA follows: TGTGCCAGCAGCCAAGATGTGGGGAAAAGTAACTATGGCTACACCTTC.

V usage is TRBV4-1 and J usage is TRBJ2-4; D call uncertain. Trimming took 0 bases from V and 1 from J, leaving 4 bases between them. This CDR3 has 14 amino acids. Germline CDR1 MGHRA, CDR2 YSYEKL. The CDR3 protein is CASSQDLAKNIQYF. The DNA for the CDR3 is TGCGCCAGCAGCCAAGATCTTGCCAAAAACATTCAGTACTTC.

This clonotype was observed many times. The chain carries TRBV19 and TRBJ2-3; 10 nucleotides match TRBD2. The ends lost 5 bases at V and 1 base at J; junction bases unmatched: 3. The CDR3 extends over 15 amino acids. Germline CDR1 and CDR2: LNHDA and SQIVND (reference sequence). The CDR3 nucleotides are TGTGCCAGTAGTGTCCTAGCGGGGGGCACAGATACGCAGTATTTT. Translated, it gives CASSVLAGGTDTQYF.

Ten or more counts support this clonotype. The chain uses TRBV13 and TRBJ1-2; 8 bases line up with TRBD1. V shed 2 bases and J 4 bases; nucleotides not matched to a gene: 6. Germline lookup yields CDR1 PRHDT and CDR2 FYEKMQ (reference sequence). CDR3 length: 15 amino acids. The CDR3 sequence is CASSLLSGGGYGYTF. CDR3 nucleotides: TGTGCCAGCAGCTTATTATCAGGGGGCGGCTATGGCTACACCTTC.

The chain has TRBV2 and TRBJ2-5; 8 bases are a match to TRBD1. CDR3 length: 15 residues. The ends lost 6 bases at V and 1 base at J; junction bases unmatched: 7. The germline gives CDR1 SNHLY, CDR2 FYNNEI. DNA of the CDR3: TGTGCCAGCAGGGGACAGGCGGCCCCCCAAGAGACCCAGTACTTC. Translated, it gives CASRGQAAPQETQYF.

The chain couples TRBV6-6 to TRBJ2-7; D is unclear. V was clipped by 5 bases and J by 3 bases, with 5 bases between them. Per germline, CDR1 MNHNY and CDR2 SVGAGI (reference sequence). The CDR3 runs to 11 residues. The CDR3 spells CASSTGYEQYF. In DNA form, the CDR3 reads TGTGCCAGCAGTACTGGCTACGAGCAGTACTTC.

This clonotype occurred once. Mismatch with germline at one junction end may stem from a read error. This sequence joins TRBV7-7 and TRBJ2-5; 9 bases map to TRBD2. This CDR3 is built from 14 residues. In germline, CDR1 is SSHAT, CDR2 FNYEAQ (reference sequence). For the CDR3, the DNA is TGTGCTAGCAGCTTAGGACTAGCGTCAGAGACCCAGTACTTC. Its protein product is CASSLGLASETQYF.

This chain links TRBV10-3 with TRBJ1-1, with D unresolved. The CDR3 runs 15 residues. Per the germline V gene, CDR1 is ENHRY and CDR2 is SYGVKD. Trimming removed 3 bases from V and 0 bases from J, with 11 bases in between. In DNA, the CDR3 is TGTGCCATCAGTGATTTTTCCAGAATGAACACTGAAGCTTTCTTT. Its protein product is CAISDFSRMNTEAFF.

The CDR3 spells CASSYSKGRANYGYTF. As DNA, the CDR3 is TGTGCCAGCAGTTACTCGAAGGGCAGGGCTAACTATGGCTACACCTTC. The chain is built from TRBV6-5 and TRBJ1-2; possibly TRBD1 for D (5 bases). This CDR3 is 16 amino acids long. V lost 0 bases, J lost 0 bases, and 11 bases lay in between. Germline loops: CDR1 MNHEY, CDR2 SVGAGI.

In its sample, this clonotype is medium-sized. The rearrangement uses TRBV24-1 and TRBJ2-3; a weak D match, TRBD1 (6 bases). V was trimmed by 5 bases and J by 2 bases, leaving 13 bases between them. CDR3 length: 15 amino acids. The germline CDR1 and CDR2 sequences are KGHDR and SFDVKD. CDR3 amino acids: CATSVSGEPTDTQYF. The CDR3 bases are TGTGCCACCAGTGTATCAGGGGAACCCACAGATACGCAGTATTTT.

This clonotype showed up just a few times. The V and J genes are TRBV7-3 and TRBJ2-1; D is unclear. This CDR3 spans 13 amino acids. Trimming left V 5 bases short and J 7 bases short, with 12 bases between. Germline CDR1 reads SGHTA; CDR2 reads FQGTGA. The CDR3 coding sequence is TGTGCCAGCAGCCTTAGTACTACGAATGAGCAGTTCTTC. Protein sequence: CASSLSTTNEQFF.

The chain uses TRBV3-1 and TRBJ2-1, with D hard to call. The CDR3 contains 14 residues. V gave up 5 bases and J gave up 5 bases, with 13 bases separating them. Germline V gene sequence: CDR1 LGHDT, CDR2 YNNKEL (reference sequence). This CDR3 reads CASSASTLDNEQFF. The CDR3 DNA is TGTGCCAGCAGCGCGTCCACATTGGACAATGAGCAGTTCTTC.

This clonotype has more than one count but fewer than ten. The V gene is TRBV7-9, the J gene TRBJ2-2; no definite D call. Germline CDR1 reads SEHNR; CDR2 reads FQNEAQ (reference sequence). Trimming removed 5 bases from V and 1 base from J, with 17 bases in between. This CDR3 has 17 amino acids. The CDR3 sequence is CASSPIFSVRNTGELFF. Here the CDR3 DNA reads TGTGCCAGCAGCCCAATTTTCAGCGTGAGGAACACCGGGGAGCTGTTTTTT.